The table lists the clone carrying this T cell receptor (beta chain) with many counts. These data originate in a study of T cells in Graves' hyperthyroidism and ophthalmopathy. Patients showing uncontrolled infection, other autoimmune disease, pregnancy or lactation were ineligible. On the basis of clinical symptoms, serum thyroxine and TRAb, thyroid ultrasound and orbital computed tomography, diagnoses were made. It was RNA transcripts that yielded the amplified TCR beta CDR3 regions. The HTBI primer set served for first-round RT-PCR of the TCR CDR3. One entry per CDR3 protein results from TCRdb running MiXCR on the multiplex PCR reads. The sample yields roughly 580,000 distinct CDR3 sequences, around 13% seen once. Sequencing used blood. The receptor comes from a woman aged 25-40 years with Graves' hyperthyroidism that later progressed to Graves' ophthalmopathy.

CDR3 nucleotide sequence: TGTGCCATCAGTAGTAAAGCAACTAATGAAAAACTGTTTTTT. Translation: CAISSKATNEKLFF. This sequence joins TRBV10-3 and TRBJ1-4; D remains unclear. Germline CDR1 and CDR2: ENHRY and SYGVKD. V lost 5 bases, J lost 0 bases, and 7 bases lay in between. This CDR3 has 14 amino acids.